The rows below give T cell receptor beta chains drawn from one sample of a study of CD8 T cells in Susac syndrome. TCRdb fed the immunoSEQ multiplex PCR reads into MiXCR, producing one record per CDR3 protein. Of 350,000 to 550,000 distinct CDR3 sequences detected, 85% appear once; the ten largest clones hold 0.09% to 0.15%. The sample consisted of CD8+ T cells from PBMCs. These receptors were obtained from a human donor with multiple sclerosis. CDR3s include the opening cysteine and the closing phenylalanine or tryptophan. A D gene is named only where the DNA matches it firmly. Part of the rows lack a size; the others show once, few, many or a class for expanded clones.

j_call d_call clone_size v_call cdr3_nt cdr3_aa
TRBJ1-2 - - TRBV28 TGTGCCTGCGGGGGTGGCTATGGCTACACCTTC CACGGGYGYTF
TRBJ1-6 - - TRBV7-8 TGTGCCAGCAGCTCGAGGCGGACCCTTAGCTCCTATAATTCACCCCTCCACTTT CASSSRRTLSSYNSPLHF
TRBJ1-1 - - TRBV30 TGTGCCGGGACCATCACTGAAGCTTTCTTT CAGTITEAFF
TRBJ1-1 - - TRBV6-1 TGTGCCAGCGGAGCGGGACCCGGATTGAACACTGAAGCTTTCTTT CASGAGPGLNTEAFF
TRBJ2-4 - few TRBV11-2 TGTGCCAGCAGCGACCTCAAAAACATTCAGTACTTC CASSDLKNIQYF
TRBJ1-4 TRBD1 once TRBV12-3/TRBV12-4 TGTGCCAGCAGTGTAATGAGGGACAGACAGAAACTGTTTTTT CASSVMRDRQKLFF
TRBJ2-1 TRBD2 - TRBV27 TGTGCCAGCGGCCTCACTAGCGGGATGGGGAATGAGCAGTTCTTC CASGLTSGMGNEQFF
TRBJ1-1 TRBD1 few TRBV13 TGTGCCAGCAGCTTTCCAGGGGGGAACACTGAAGCTTTCTTT CASSFPGGNTEAFF
TRBJ2-7 TRBD2 - TRBV5-1 TGCGCCAGCAGCTCCGGGACTAGCGGAGGACCGTACGAGCAGTACTTC CASSSGTSGGPYEQYF
TRBJ1-1 TRBD1 - TRBV5-4 TGTGCCAGCAGCCTGGACAGGGTCTCGTACACTGAAGCTTTCTTT CASSLDRVSYTEAFF
TRBJ2-1 - once TRBV2 TGTGCCAGCATGGCAGGCTCCTACAATGAGCAGTTCTTC CASMAGSYNEQFF
TRBJ2-1 - - TRBV14 TGTGCCAGCAGCCAAGATCCTCTACCTTACAATGAGCAGTTCTTC CASSQDPLPYNEQFF
TRBJ2-3 TRBD2 - TRBV27 TGTGCCAGCAGTTTTGTGGGCGGGAGGGCCCTAGATACGCAGTATTTT CASSFVGGRALDTQYF
TRBJ2-7 - - TRBV29-1 TGCAGCGGAACAGATACGGTCTACGAGCAGTACTTC CSGTDTVYEQYF
TRBJ2-4 - - TRBV4-2 TGTGCCAGCAGCCAAGCACGAGACTATGGGGCCAAAAACATTCAGTACTTC CASSQARDYGAKNIQYF
TRBJ2-1 - - TRBV14 TGTGCCAGCAGCCCCAGGGACCTCTCCTACAATGAGCAGTTCTTC CASSPRDLSYNEQFF
TRBJ1-5 - - TRBV28 TGTGCCAGCAGTTCGGACAGACTTCTGTATCAGCCCCAGCATTTT CASSSDRLLYQPQHF
TRBJ1-2 - - TRBV7-9 TGTGCCAGCAGCTGGAAGGGACACTATGGCTACACCTTC CASSWKGHYGYTF
TRBJ2-3 - - TRBV5-4 TGTGCCAGCAGCCACCTGCAGGACACAGATACGCAGTATTTT CASSHLQDTDTQYF
TRBJ1-5 TRBD1 - TRBV7-6 TGTGCCAGCAGCTTAGGAGACAGGGCGGATCAGCCCCAGCATTTT CASSLGDRADQPQHF
TRBJ1-2 TRBD1 - TRBV2 TGTGCCAGCAGTTACGGTACAGGGGGATTAGACTATGGCTACACCTTC CASSYGTGGLDYGYTF
TRBJ2-1 TRBD2 - TRBV7-8 TGTGCCAGCAGCTTAGGATCCAGACTAGCGGGCCTCTCCTACAATGAGCAGTTCTTC CASSLGSRLAGLSYNEQFF
TRBJ2-7 - - TRBV5-4 TGTGCCAGCAGCTTGGTTACCCAGAACCACGAGCAGTACTTC CASSLVTQNHEQYF
TRBJ2-7 TRBD1 - TRBV5-1 TGCGCCAGCAGCCCACGACAGGGGACCTACGAGCAGTACTTC CASSPRQGTYEQYF
TRBJ2-1 - - TRBV10-3 TGTGCCATCAGTGAGTCAGAGGACAGCCTTAGCTCCTACAATGAGCAGTTCTTC CAISESEDSLSSYNEQFF
TRBJ2-7 - - TRBV30 TGTGCCTGGAGTGCCTCCGAACTACAGGGAAACTCCCCTCCCTACGAGCAGTACTTC CAWSASELQGNSPPYEQYF
TRBJ2-3 - - TRBV4-2 TGTGCCAGCAGCCAAGCGGCGCTGGGGGTCACAGATACGCAGTATTTT CASSQAALGVTDTQYF
TRBJ2-3 - once TRBV2 TGTGCCAGCATTTCCAGCGGCACAGATACGCAGTATTTT CASISSGTDTQYF
TRBJ1-3 - - TRBV19 TGTGCCAGTAGTATAGACGGCGGCTCTGGAAACACCATATATTTT CASSIDGGSGNTIYF
TRBJ2-5 - - TRBV7-6 TGTGCCAGCAGCTTCTTGCCTAAAGAGACCCAGTACTTC CASSFLPKETQYF
TRBJ2-5 - - TRBV3-1 TGTGCCAGCAGCCTAGCGGAGATGGCCCCCTGGGAGACCCAGTACTTC CASSLAEMAPWETQYF
TRBJ2-1 TRBD2 few TRBV18 TGTGCCAGCTCATCAACTAGCGGGAGCAATGAGCAGTTCTTC CASSSTSGSNEQFF
TRBJ1-1 - - TRBV5-6 TGTGCCAGCAGCTGGGGGACAAGGATCATGAACACTGAAGCTTTCTTT CASSWGTRIMNTEAFF
TRBJ2-7 - - TRBV30 TGTGCCTGCCAAATCCCAGGCGCCTACGAGCAGTACTTC CACQIPGAYEQYF
TRBJ1-2 TRBD1 - TRBV29-1 TGCAGCGTTGCGAGCCTTGGGACAGCTAACTATGGCTACACCTTC CSVASLGTANYGYTF
TRBJ2-7 - few TRBV30 TGTGCCTGGAGTGTTGTGGGCTACGAGCAGTACTTC CAWSVVGYEQYF
TRBJ1-1 - - TRBV2 TGTGCCAGCAGTGAGGATGAAGCTTTCTTT CASSEDEAFF